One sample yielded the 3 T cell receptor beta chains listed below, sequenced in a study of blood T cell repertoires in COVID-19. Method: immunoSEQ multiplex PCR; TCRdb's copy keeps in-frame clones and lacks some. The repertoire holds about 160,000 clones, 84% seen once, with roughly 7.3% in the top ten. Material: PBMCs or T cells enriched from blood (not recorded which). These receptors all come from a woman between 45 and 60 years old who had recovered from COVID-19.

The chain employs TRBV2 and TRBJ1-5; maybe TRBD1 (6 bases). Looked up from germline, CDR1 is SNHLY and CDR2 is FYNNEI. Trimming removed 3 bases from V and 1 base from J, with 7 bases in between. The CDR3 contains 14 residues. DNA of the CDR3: TGTGCCAGCAGTGAGCAGGGGAGCAATCAGCCCCAGCATTTT. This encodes CASSEQGSNQPQHF. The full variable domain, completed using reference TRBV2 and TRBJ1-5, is EPEVTQTPSHQVTQMGQEVILRCVPISNHLYFYWYRQILGQKVEFLVSFYNNEISEKSEIFDDQFSVERPDGSNFTLKIRSTKLEDSAMYFCASSEQGSNQPQHFGDGTRLSIL.

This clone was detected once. DNA for the CDR3: TGCGCCAGCCGACAAGGCGGCGTCGGGGGGACGGGGGCCCTCCACTTT. This translates into CASRQGGVGGTGALHF. The V gene is TRBV5-1, the J gene TRBJ1-6, with a possible D match to TRBD1 (5 bases). The CDR3 is 16 residues long. Per germline, CDR1 SGHRS and CDR2 YFSETQ. Trimming took off 7 bases at V and 14 bases at J, with 28 bases between the two ends.

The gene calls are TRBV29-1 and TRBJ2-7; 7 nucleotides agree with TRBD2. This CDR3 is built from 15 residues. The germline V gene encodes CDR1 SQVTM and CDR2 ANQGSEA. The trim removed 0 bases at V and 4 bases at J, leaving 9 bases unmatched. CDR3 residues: CSVEDRASGVYEQYF. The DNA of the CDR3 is TGCAGCGTTGAAGATCGGGCTAGCGGAGTTTACGAGCAGTACTTC.